The next 8 T cell receptor beta chains were all read from a single sample in a study of early T cells in non-severe SARS-CoV-2 infection. TCRdb used MiXCR to reprocess the 5' RACE reads, holding one entry per CDR3 protein. The data contain some 44,000 distinct CDR3 sequences, approximately 5.9% of them singletons. Specimen: whole blood, collected at baseline. The receptors were sampled from an adult who was a healthcare worker with PCR-confirmed SARS-CoV-2 infection or an uninfected control (not recorded which).

This clonotype was observed at least ten times. The chain joins TRBV2 to TRBJ2-1; no clear D gene. V gave up 4 bases and J gave up 9 bases, with 7 bases separating them. The CDR3 is made up of 11 amino acids. The germline V gene has CDR1 SNHLY and CDR2 FYNNEI. The CDR3: CASSGRIEQFF. CDR3 DNA: TGTGCCAGCAGTGGAAGGATTGAGCAGTTCTTC.

This clonotype was observed a handful of times. The chain combines TRBV15 with TRBJ1-1; D remains unclear. Trimming took 0 bases from V and 1 from J, leaving 6 bases between them. The CDR3 spans 14 residues. Germline V gene lookup returns CDR1 LNHNV and CDR2 YYDKDF (reference sequence). CDR3 coding DNA: TGTGCCACCAGCAGAGATAAGAGGAACACTGAAGCTTTCTTT. This translates into CATSRDKRNTEAFF.

This clonotype occurred many times. V gene TRBV5-4 combines with J gene TRBJ2-6, with TRBD1 identical over 7 bases. Germline-derived CDR1 and CDR2 are SGHNT and YYREEE (reference sequence). After removal of 6 bases from V and 4 bases from J, the junction contained 13 bases not matched to a gene. The CDR3 is made up of 17 amino acids. For the CDR3, the DNA is TGTGCCAGCACCCCCGGGACAGCCTCACCAGGGGCCAACGTCCTGACTTTC. Its translation: CASTPGTASPGANVLTF.

As to this clonotype: Being one base from a much bigger clone, this may be a read error. The V call is TRBV5-5, the J call TRBJ2-5; the match to TRBD2 covers 8 bases. The CDR3 has 16 residues. V lost 1 base and J lost 5; bases outside the gene matches: 10. Germline V gene sequence: CDR1 SGHKS, CDR2 YYEKEE (reference sequence). The CDR3 bases are TGTGCCAGCAGCTTGACTCCAACGGGGGGGCACGAGACCCAGTACTTC. Translated: CASSLTPTGGHETQYF. Filled out from reference TRBV5-5 and TRBJ2-5, the complete variable domain reads DAGVTQSPTHLIKTRGQQVTLRCSPISGHKSVSWYQQVLGQGPQFIFQYYEKEERGRGNFPDRFSARQFPNYSSELNVNALLLGDSALYLCASSLTPTGGHETQYFGPGTRLLVL.

This clonotype has ten or more counts. The chain recombines TRBV6-4 with TRBJ1-1; D is unresolved. Germline V lookup: CDR1 MRHNA, CDR2 SNTAGT. The length of the CDR3 is 14 residues. Trimming took off 4 bases at V and 1 base at J, with 10 bases between the two ends. DNA of the CDR3: TGTGCCAGCAGTGCCACGCCGGAGAACACTGAAGCTTTCTTT. Protein sequence: CASSATPENTEAFF.

This clonotype showed up just a few times. This chain uses TRBV6-6 with TRBJ2-7; D is unclear. The CDR3 consists of 14 residues. Deletions cut 2 bases from V and 4 bases from J, with 12 bases between. Germline V gene sequence: CDR1 MNHNY, CDR2 SVGAGI (reference sequence). CDR3 coding DNA: TGTGCCAGCAGTTACCAACTGGTCAGGTACGAGCAGTACTTC. Residues: CASSYQLVRYEQYF.

This clonotype has ten or more counts. This chain joins TRBV5-5 and TRBJ1-1; no firm D call. V lost 0 bases and J lost 5, with 8 bases in between. The CDR3 loop spans 13 amino acids. The germline V gene has CDR1 SGHKS and CDR2 YYEKEE (reference sequence). CDR3 sequence: CASSLDSRTEAFF. In DNA form, the CDR3 reads TGTGCCAGCAGCTTGGACAGTCGAACTGAAGCTTTCTTT.

There are many counts of this clonotype. The chain links TRBV7-2 to TRBJ2-5; the match to TRBD2 covers 10 bases. The CDR3 is 17 residues long. From germline, CDR1 is SGHTA and CDR2 FQGNSA. V gave up 1 base and J gave up 1 base; unmatched junction bases: 6. The CDR3 DNA follows: TGTGCCAGCAGCTTAGTTAGTAGCGGGGGGTCCCAAGAGACCCAGTACTTC. Its translation: CASSLVSSGGSQETQYF.